This T cell receptor beta chain is from a study of tumor and adjacent non-tumor tissue in lung cancer. CDR1 and CDR2 (germline): SQVTM, ANQGSEA. CDR3 length equals 12 residues. No cell sorting was done before RNA was extracted from the tissue. A remark on this clonotype: The target antigen is unknown. The junction does not match germline at one end; this may be a read error.

Study-level results: Top 100 clones took a larger repertoire share in normal lung.

A modified ARM-PCR protocol with three rounds of nested PCR amplified TCRbeta. TCRdb passed the multiplex PCR reads through MiXCR, listing each CDR3 protein once. In the table there are roughly 120,000 distinct CDR3 sequences, 84% of which are singletons. The material sequenced was lung tumor tissue. The source of this sequence is a man in his sixties or seventies with non-small cell lung cancer. The V call is TRBV29-1, the J call TRBJ2-5, with TRBD1 matching 7 bases. The CDR3, as DNA: TGCAACATTGAGGCAGGGGGAGAGACCCAGTACTTT. It is translated as CNIEAGGETQYF. Filled out from reference TRBV29-1 and TRBJ2-5, the complete variable domain reads SAVISQKPSRDICQRGTSLTIQCQVDSQVTMMFWYRQQPGQSLTLIATANQGSEATYESGFVIDKFPISRPNLTFSTLTVSNMSPEDSSIYLCNIEAGGETQYFGPGTRLLVL.